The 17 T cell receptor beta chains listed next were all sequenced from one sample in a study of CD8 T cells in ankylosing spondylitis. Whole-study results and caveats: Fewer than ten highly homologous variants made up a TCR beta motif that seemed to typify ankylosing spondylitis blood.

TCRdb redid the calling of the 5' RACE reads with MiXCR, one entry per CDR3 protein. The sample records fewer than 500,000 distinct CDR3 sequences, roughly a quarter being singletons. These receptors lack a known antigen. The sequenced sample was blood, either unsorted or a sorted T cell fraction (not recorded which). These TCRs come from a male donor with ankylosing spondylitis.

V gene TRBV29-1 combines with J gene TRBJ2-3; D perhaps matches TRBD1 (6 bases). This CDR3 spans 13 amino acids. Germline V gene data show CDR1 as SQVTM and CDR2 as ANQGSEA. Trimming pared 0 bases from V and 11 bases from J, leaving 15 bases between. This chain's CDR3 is CSVEDGGQKWQYF. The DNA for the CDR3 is TGCAGCGTTGAAGATGGGGGCCAGAAATGGCAGTATTTT.

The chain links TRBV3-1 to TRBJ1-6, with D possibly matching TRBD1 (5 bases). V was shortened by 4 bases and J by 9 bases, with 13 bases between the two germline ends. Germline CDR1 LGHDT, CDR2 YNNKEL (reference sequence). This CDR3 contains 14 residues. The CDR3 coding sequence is TGTGCCAGCAGCCTCGATCCAGGGTTTTCACCCCTCCACTTT. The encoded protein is CASSLDPGFSPLHF.

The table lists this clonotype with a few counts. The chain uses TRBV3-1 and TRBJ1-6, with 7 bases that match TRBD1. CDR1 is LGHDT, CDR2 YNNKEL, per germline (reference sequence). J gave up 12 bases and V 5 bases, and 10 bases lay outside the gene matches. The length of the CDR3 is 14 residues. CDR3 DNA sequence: TGTGCCAGCAGCTCCACTTCAGGGGGAGGACCCCTCCACTTT. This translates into CASSSTSGGGPLHF.

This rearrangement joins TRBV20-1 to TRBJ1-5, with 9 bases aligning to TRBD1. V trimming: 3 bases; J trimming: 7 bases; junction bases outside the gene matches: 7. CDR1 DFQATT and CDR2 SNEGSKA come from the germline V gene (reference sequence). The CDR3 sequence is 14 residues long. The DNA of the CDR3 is TGCAGTGCTAGGGACAGGGGATTTAACCAGCCCCAGCATTTT. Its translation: CSARDRGFNQPQHF.

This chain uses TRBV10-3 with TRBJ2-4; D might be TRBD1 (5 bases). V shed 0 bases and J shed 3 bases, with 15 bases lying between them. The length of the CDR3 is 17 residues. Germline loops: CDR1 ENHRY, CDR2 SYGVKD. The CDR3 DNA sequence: TGTGCCATCAGTGAGTCGGGTCAGGGATTTGGCAAAAACATTCAGTACTTC. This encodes CAISESGQGFGKNIQYF.

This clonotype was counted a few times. The CDR3 region has the DNA TGTGCCAGCAGGACTAGCGGGGGAGACAATGAGCAGTTCTTC. Its protein product is CASRTSGGDNEQFF. The J gene is TRBJ2-1, the V gene TRBV12-3 or TRBV12-4; 12 bases map to TRBD2. J was trimmed by 5 bases and V by 6 bases; bases with no gene match: 2. The CDR3 is 14 amino acids.

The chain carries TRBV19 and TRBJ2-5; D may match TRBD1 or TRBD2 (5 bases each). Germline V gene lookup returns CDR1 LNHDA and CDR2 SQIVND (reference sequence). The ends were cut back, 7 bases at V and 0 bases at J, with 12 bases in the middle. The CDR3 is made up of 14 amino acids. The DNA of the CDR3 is TGTGCCAGTAATCGGGACGGGAACCAAGAGACCCAGTACTTC. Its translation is CASNRDGNQETQYF.

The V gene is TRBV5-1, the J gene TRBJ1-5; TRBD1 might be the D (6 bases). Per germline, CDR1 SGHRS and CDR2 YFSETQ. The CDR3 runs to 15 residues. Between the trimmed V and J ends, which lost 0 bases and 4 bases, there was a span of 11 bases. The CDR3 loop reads CASSLGGTQNQPQHF. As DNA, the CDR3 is TGCGCCAGCAGCTTGGGTGGGACACAAAATCAGCCCCAGCATTTT. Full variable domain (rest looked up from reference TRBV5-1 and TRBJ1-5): KAGVTQTPRYLIKTRGQQVTLSCSPISGHRSVSWYQQTPGQGLQFLFEYFSETQRNKGNFPGRFSGRQFSNSRSEMNVSTLELGDSALYLCASSLGGTQNQPQHFGDGTRLSIL.

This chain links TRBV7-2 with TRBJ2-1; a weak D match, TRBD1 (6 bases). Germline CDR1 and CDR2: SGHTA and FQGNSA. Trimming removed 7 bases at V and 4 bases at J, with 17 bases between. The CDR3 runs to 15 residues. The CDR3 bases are TGTGCCAGCACCCCCCTGGTGACAGGTTACAATGAGCAGTTCTTC. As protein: CASTPLVTGYNEQFF.

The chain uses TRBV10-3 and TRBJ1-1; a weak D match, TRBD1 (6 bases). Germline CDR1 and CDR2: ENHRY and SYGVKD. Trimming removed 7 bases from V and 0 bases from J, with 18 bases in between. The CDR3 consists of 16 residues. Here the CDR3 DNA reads TGTGCCATCAAGTCCGGGACATCTAGTATGAACACTGAAGCTTTCTTT. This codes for CAIKSGTSSMNTEAFF.

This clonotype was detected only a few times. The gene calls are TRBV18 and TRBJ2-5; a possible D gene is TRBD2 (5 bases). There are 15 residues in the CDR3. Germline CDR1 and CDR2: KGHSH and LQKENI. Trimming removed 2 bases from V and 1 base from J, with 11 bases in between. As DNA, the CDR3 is TGTGCCAGCTCACCAACGGCTAGCTTCCAAGAGACCCAGTACTTC. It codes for CASSPTASFQETQYF.

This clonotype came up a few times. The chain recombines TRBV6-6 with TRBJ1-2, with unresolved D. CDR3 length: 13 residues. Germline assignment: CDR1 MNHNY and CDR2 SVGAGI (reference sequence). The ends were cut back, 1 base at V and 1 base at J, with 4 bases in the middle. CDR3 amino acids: CASSYYSNYGYTF. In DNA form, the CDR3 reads TGTGCCAGCAGTTACTACAGTAACTATGGCTACACCTTC.

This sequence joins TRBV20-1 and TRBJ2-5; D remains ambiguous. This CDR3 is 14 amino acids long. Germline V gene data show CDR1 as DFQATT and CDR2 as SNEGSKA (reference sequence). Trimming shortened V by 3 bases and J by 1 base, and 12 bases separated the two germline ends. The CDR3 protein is CSASWASFQETQYF. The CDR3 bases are TGCAGTGCTAGTTGGGCTTCTTTCCAAGAGACCCAGTACTTC.

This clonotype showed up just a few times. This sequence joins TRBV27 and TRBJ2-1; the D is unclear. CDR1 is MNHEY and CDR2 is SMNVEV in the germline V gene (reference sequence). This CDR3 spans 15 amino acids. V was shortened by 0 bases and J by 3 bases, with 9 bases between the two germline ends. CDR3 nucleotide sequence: TGTGCCAGCAGTTTATCACCGCAAAGCTACAATGAGCAGTTCTTC. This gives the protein CASSLSPQSYNEQFF.

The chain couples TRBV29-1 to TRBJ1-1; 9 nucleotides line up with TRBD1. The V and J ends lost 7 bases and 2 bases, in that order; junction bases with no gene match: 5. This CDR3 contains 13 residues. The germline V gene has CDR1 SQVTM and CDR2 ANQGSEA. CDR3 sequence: CSGGQGVNTEAFF. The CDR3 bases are TGCAGCGGGGGACAGGGAGTAAACACTGAAGCTTTCTTT.

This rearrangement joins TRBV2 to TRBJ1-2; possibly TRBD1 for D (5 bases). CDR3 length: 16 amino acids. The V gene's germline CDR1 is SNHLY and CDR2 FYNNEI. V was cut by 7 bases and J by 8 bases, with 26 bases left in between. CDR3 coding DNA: TGTGCCAGCACCATTTACGGGACCGTCGATGGAGTCGGCTACACCTTC. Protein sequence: CASTIYGTVDGVGYTF.

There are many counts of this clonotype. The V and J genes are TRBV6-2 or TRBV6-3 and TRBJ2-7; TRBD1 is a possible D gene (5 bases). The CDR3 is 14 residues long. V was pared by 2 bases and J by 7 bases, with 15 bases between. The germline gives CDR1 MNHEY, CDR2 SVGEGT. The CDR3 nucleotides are TGTGCCAGCAGTTACGAAACAGGCGTGAGGGAGCAGTACGTC. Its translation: CASSYETGVREQYV.